The sequence of this T cell receptor (beta chain) was determined in a study of response to subunit inactivated influenza vaccine. The study's findings and limits: Authors suggested each seasonal influenza vaccination recruits few new T cells.

This clonotype showed up many times. Its antigen remains unidentified. The germline V gene encodes CDR1 DFQATT and CDR2 SNEGSKA (reference sequence). The J segment lost 8 bases and the V segment lost 0 bases, leaving 10 bases of the junction unmatched. The CDR3 loop spans 15 amino acids. TCRdb itself ran the RT-PCR reads through MiXCR, one entry per CDR3 protein. The table records 500,000 to 550,000 distinct CDR3 sequences, approximately 7.3% of them present only once. The V and J genes are TRBV20-1 and TRBJ1-2; the match to TRBD1 covers 9 bases. The starting material was PBMCs from blood, obtained approximately 25 months after vaccination. This clonotype was obtained from a man between 50 and 69 years old who received an inactivated influenza vaccine. The CDR3 DNA reads as TGCAGTGCTAGAGATTACGGACAGGGGCCCAGGGGCTACACCTTC. Residues: CSARDYGQGPRGYTF.